The clone carrying this T cell receptor (beta chain) was observed at least ten times. Its specificity is not known. The sample comes from a study of molecular identifiers for immune sequencing clone quantification. Study at large: Naive CD8 cell RNA, from approximately 20,000 or 100,000 cells, was split five ways in replicates, with four sequenced. Study-wide results and caveats: In cases of identical TCR molecules sharing a barcode, highly expanded clone sizes could be underestimated. Spiked Jurkat TCR RNA from one cell was reportedly detectable among over 800,000 naive cells.

Sorted cells numbering roughly 20,000 to 1,000,000, with 10%, 30% or 50% RNA, yielded the naive CD8 libraries. The CDR3 contains 15 residues. V dropped 7 bases and J dropped 0 bases, with 13 bases sitting between them. Germline CDR1 is MDHEN and CDR2 is SYDVKM. TCRdb reprocessed the PCR reads with MiXCR, giving one entry per CDR3 protein. The sample yields hundreds of thousands of distinct CDR3 sequences, over 25% seen once. The sample consisted of naive CD8+ T cells from blood, with Jurkat cell RNA spiked in. Subset of the sample: FACS-sorted CD8+CD4-CCR7+CD45RA+ naive T cells. The sequence derives from a human donor in good health. Some libraries in this study had Jurkat cell RNA spiked in. The genes are TRBV28 and TRBJ1-5; unclear D gene. The CDR3 sequence is CASKIRNHSNQPQHF. In DNA, the CDR3 is TGTGCCAGCAAAATCCGGAATCATAGCAATCAGCCCCAGCATTTT.